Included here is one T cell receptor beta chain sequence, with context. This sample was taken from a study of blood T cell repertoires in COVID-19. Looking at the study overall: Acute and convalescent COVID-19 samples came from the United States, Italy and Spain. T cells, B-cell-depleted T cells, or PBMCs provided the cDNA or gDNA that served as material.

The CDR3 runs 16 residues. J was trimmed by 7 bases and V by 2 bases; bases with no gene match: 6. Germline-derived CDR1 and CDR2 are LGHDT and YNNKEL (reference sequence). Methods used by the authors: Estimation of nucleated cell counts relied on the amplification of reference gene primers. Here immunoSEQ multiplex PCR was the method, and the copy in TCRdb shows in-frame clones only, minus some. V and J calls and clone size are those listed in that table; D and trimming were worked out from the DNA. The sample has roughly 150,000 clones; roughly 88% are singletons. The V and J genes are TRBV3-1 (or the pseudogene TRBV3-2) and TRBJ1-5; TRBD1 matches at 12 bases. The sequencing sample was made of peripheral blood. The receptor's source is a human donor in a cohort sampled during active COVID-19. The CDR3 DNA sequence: TGTGCCAGCAGCCAACGGGACAGGGGGCGGAAACAGCCCCAGCATTTT. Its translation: CASSQRDRGRKQPQHF.